The clone carrying this TCR beta chain was seen more than once but under ten times. This sample was included in a study of blood T cell repertoires in COVID-19. Method: immunoSEQ multiplex PCR; TCRdb's copy keeps in-frame clones and lacks some. The table shows about 51,000 clones, with around 83% occurring only once. Germline V gene lookup returns CDR1 LNHNV and CDR2 YYDKDF (reference sequence). Trimming removed 0 bases at V and 4 bases at J, with 12 bases between. There are 15 residues in the CDR3. The receptor was derived from an elderly man with active COVID-19. The V and J genes are TRBV15 and TRBJ2-5; D is possibly TRBD2 (5 bases). The sample consisted of peripheral blood. CDR3 nucleotides: TGTGCCACCAGCAGAGATTCAGTGGCGGGAGAGACCCAGTACTTC. Translation gives CATSRDSVAGETQYF.